A single sample is the source of the 28 T cell receptor beta chains below, sequenced in a study of cytomegalovirus exposure and HLA in healthy donors. A multiplex PCR was run with 60 Vbeta primers and 13 Jbeta primers. Some clones are missing from TCRdb's copy, which holds only in-frame ones; the method was immunoSEQ multiplex PCR. Of some 150,000 clones listed, approximately 80% are singletons. The sequenced material came from PBMCs. Every receptor here comes from a man aged 45-65 years in good health and CMV-seropositive.

This clone appeared once. CDR3 region: CASRRVNSPLHF. The CDR3 DNA reads as TGTGCCAGTAGGAGGGTCAATTCACCCCTCCACTTT. The gene calls are TRBV19 and TRBJ1-6; D unresolved. Per germline, CDR1 LNHDA and CDR2 SQIVND (reference sequence). This CDR3 is built from 12 residues. V was cut by 6 bases and J by 7 bases, with 7 bases left in between.

This clone was counted between two and nine times. This chain joins TRBV6-5 and TRBJ2-7; no firm D call. CDR1 MNHEY and CDR2 SVGAGI come from the germline V gene. The CDR3 covers 13 residues. Trimming removed 8 bases from V and 0 bases from J, with 11 bases in between. This CDR3 reads CASLRPVSYEQYF. The CDR3 nucleotides read TGTGCCAGCCTCCGTCCGGTCTCCTACGAGCAGTACTTC.

This rearrangement joins TRBV2 to TRBJ2-3; TRBD1 is a possible D gene (5 bases). V was clipped by 4 bases and J by 6 bases, with 17 bases between them. Germline CDR1 SNHLY, CDR2 FYNNEI. This CDR3 is 15 amino acids long. CDR3 sequence reads: CASSANRLERDTQYF. CDR3 DNA sequence: TGTGCCAGCAGTGCTAACAGGTTAGAAAGGGATACGCAGTATTTT.

Comment on this clone: An end of the junction differs from the germline gene, which may be a read error. The chain couples TRBV7-9 to TRBJ1-2; D unresolved. The CDR3 is 12 residues long. Germline V gives CDR1 SEHNR, CDR2 FQNEAQ (reference sequence). CDR3 sequence (DNA): TGTTCCAGCAGCTCGGGAGGGTGGGGCTACACCTTC. The encoded protein is CSSSSGGWGYTF.

J is TRBJ1-1 and V is TRBV18, with D uncertain. Between the trimmed V and J ends, which lost 1 base and 5 bases, there was a span of 11 bases. CDR1 is KGHSH and CDR2 is LQKENI in the germline V gene. This CDR3 comprises 14 residues. Here the CDR3 DNA reads TGTGCCAGCTCACCACTGACAAAGGAAACTGAAGCTTTCTTT. Amino acids: CASSPLTKETEAFF. The full variable domain, in which reference TRBV18 and TRBJ1-1 provide the parts outside the CDR3, is NAGVMQNPRHLVRRRGQEARLRCSPMKGHSHVYWYRQLPEEGLKFMVYLQKENIIDESGMPKERFSAEFPKEGPSILRIQQVVRGDSAAYFCASSPLTKETEAFFGQGTRLTVV.

The chain carries TRBV4-3 and TRBJ2-3; TRBD2 matches at 8 bases. V lost 0 bases and J lost 6; bases outside the gene matches: 11. Germline V CDR1 and CDR2: LGHNA, YSLEER. The CDR3 is made up of 17 amino acids. As DNA, the CDR3 is TGCGCCAGCAGCCAAGATTCCTACGGGGGGGCCGGGGATACGCAGTATTTT. This encodes CASSQDSYGGAGDTQYF.

This chain links TRBV19 with TRBJ2-1, with 14 bases fitting TRBD2. With V trimmed by 1 base and J by 6 bases, 2 bases remained unmatched. Per the germline V gene, CDR1 is LNHDA and CDR2 is SQIVND (reference sequence). This CDR3 has 16 amino acids. CDR3 residues: CASSIGLAGGRNEQFF. CDR3 coding DNA: TGTGCCAGTAGTATAGGACTAGCGGGGGGGCGCAATGAGCAGTTCTTC.

The J gene is TRBJ2-7, the V gene TRBV7-2, with D possibly TRBD2 on 5 matching bases. The CDR3 runs to 14 residues. Trimming removed 1 base at V and 3 bases at J, with 10 bases between. Germline V gives CDR1 SGHTA, CDR2 FQGNSA. CDR3 sequence: CASSLELADYEQYF. CDR3 nucleotide sequence: TGTGCCAGCAGCTTAGAGCTAGCAGACTACGAGCAGTACTTC. The whole variable domain, filled in from reference TRBV7-2 and TRBJ2-7, reads GAGVSQSPSNKVTEKGKDVELRCDPISGHTALYWYRQSLGQGLEFLIYFQGNSAPDKSGLPSDRFSAERTGGSVSTLTIQRTQQEDSAVYLCASSLELADYEQYFGPGTRLTVT.

The V and J genes are TRBV5-1 and TRBJ2-1, with 8 bases aligning to TRBD2. Per germline, CDR1 SGHRS and CDR2 YFSETQ. The V segment lost 7 bases and the J segment 7 bases; nucleotides outside the gene matches: 13. The CDR3 totals 15 residues. The CDR3 is CASGNPLAALNEQFF. The CDR3 coding sequence is TGCGCCAGCGGGAATCCACTAGCGGCCCTGAATGAGCAGTTCTTC.

This clone was seen more than once but under ten times. The V call is TRBV23-1, the J call TRBJ2-4, with D possibly TRBD1 on 5 matching bases. TRBV23-1 counts as an open reading frame of uncertain function. V gave up 3 bases and J gave up 5 bases, with 17 bases separating them. CDR3 length: 16 residues. CDR3 sequence reads: CASSQLLRASENIQYF. CDR3 in DNA: TGCGCCAGCAGTCAGCTCCTCAGGGCATCGGAAAACATTCAGTACTTC.

The chain has TRBV30 and TRBJ1-2; 9 bases agree with TRBD1. Losses at the gene ends were 4 bases for V and 6 bases for J; bases not matched to a gene: 6. The CDR3 has 13 residues. Germline CDR1 reads GTSNPN; CDR2 reads SVGIG (reference sequence). The CDR3 DNA sequence: TGTGCCTGGACCCTAGGGACAGGGCATGGCTACACCTTC. This translates into CAWTLGTGHGYTF.

The V call is TRBV25-1, the J call TRBJ1-2; D not resolved. Looked up from germline, CDR1 is MGHDK and CDR2 is SYGVNS. CDR3 length: 12 amino acids. Deletions cut 3 bases from V and 4 bases from J, with 6 bases between. The DNA for the CDR3 is TGTGCCAGCAGTGATTACAGCTATGGCTACACCTTC. Protein sequence: CASSDYSYGYTF.

The chain employs TRBV5-1 and TRBJ2-3; TRBD1 is a possible D gene (6 bases). Germline V gives CDR1 SGHRS, CDR2 YFSETQ. The V end lost 1 base, the J end lost 1 base, and 7 bases lay between the germline ends. The length of the CDR3 is 14 residues. CDR3 sequence (DNA): TGCGCCAGCAGCTTGCGACAGGGCACAGATACGCAGTATTTT. It codes for CASSLRQGTDTQYF. Supplemented by reference TRBV5-1 and TRBJ2-3, the full variable domain reads KAGVTQTPRYLIKTRGQQVTLSCSPISGHRSVSWYQQTPGQGLQFLFEYFSETQRNKGNFPGRFSGRQFSNSRSEMNVSTLELGDSALYLCASSLRQGTDTQYFGPGTRLTVL.

The sample holds a few counts of this clone. The J gene is TRBJ1-1, the V gene TRBV7-2; D call uncertain. CDR3 length: 18 amino acids. Trimming cost V 4 bases and J 0 bases, with 21 bases left between them. CDR1 and CDR2 from the germline V gene are SGHTA and FQGNSA. The CDR3 region is CASSSQSWAPFMNTEAFF. CDR3 in DNA: TGTGCCAGCAGCTCTCAGTCCTGGGCTCCATTCATGAACACTGAAGCTTTCTTT. Full variable domain (rest looked up from reference TRBV7-2 and TRBJ1-1): GAGVSQSPSNKVTEKGKDVELRCDPISGHTALYWYRQSLGQGLEFLIYFQGNSAPDKSGLPSDRFSAERTGGSVSTLTIQRTQQEDSAVYLCASSSQSWAPFMNTEAFFGQGTRLTVV.

This sequence joins TRBV6-1 and TRBJ2-1; TRBD1 matches at 9 bases. The germline CDR1 and CDR2 sequences are MNHNS and SASEGT. With 8 bases clipped from V and 5 bases from J, the junction kept 4 bases outside the gene matches. The CDR3 has 13 residues. The CDR3 nucleotides read TGTGCCAGCTGGGGACAGGGAAACAATGAGCAGTTCTTC. Its translation: CASWGQGNNEQFF.

The J gene is TRBJ2-3, the V gene TRBV9; 7 bases agree with TRBD2. CDR3 length: 15 residues. The V gene's germline CDR1 is SGDLS and CDR2 YYNGEE. Losses at the gene ends were 0 bases for V and 3 bases for J; bases not matched to a gene: 4. CDR3 sequence (DNA): TGTGCCAGCAGCGTAGGGGCGGGAGAAACAGATACGCAGTATTTT. Residues: CASSVGAGETDTQYF.

The chain couples TRBV5-1 to TRBJ1-1; 10 bases agree with TRBD1. The CDR3 sequence is 15 residues long. V trimming: 4 bases; J trimming: 5 bases; junction bases outside the gene matches: 8. Germline CDR1 reads SGHRS; CDR2 reads YFSETQ. The CDR3 DNA reads as TGCGCCAGCAGCCCCTCGGGACAGGGGTTTACTGAAGCTTTCTTT. Amino acids: CASSPSGQGFTEAFF.

V and J are TRBV5-5 and TRBJ1-5; D may be TRBD1 (6 bases). Germline V gives CDR1 SGHKS, CDR2 YYEKEE (reference sequence). The CDR3 runs to 17 residues. With 2 bases removed from V and 1 base from J, the gap between germline ends came to 16 bases. CDR3 DNA: TGTGCCAGCAGCTTTGGGGGATCAGGGGCGAGCAATCAGCCCCAGCATTTT. Translating gives CASSFGGSGASNQPQHF.

The chain has TRBV28 and TRBJ2-2, with 8 bases identical to TRBD2. In germline, CDR1 is MDHEN, CDR2 SYDVKM. The ends lost 1 base at V and 7 bases at J; junction bases unmatched: 2. This CDR3 is built from 14 residues. CDR3 loop: CASSLSGGGGELFF. For the CDR3, the DNA is TGTGCCAGCAGTTTATCGGGAGGGGGCGGGGAGCTGTTTTTT.

This chain links TRBV28 with TRBJ2-3, with TRBD1 identical over 7 bases. This CDR3 region has 14 residues. Looked up from germline, CDR1 is MDHEN and CDR2 is SYDVKM. Trimming cost V 6 bases and J 2 bases; bases outside gene matches: 5. The CDR3 loop is CASRNDRVTDTQYF. The CDR3 bases are TGTGCCAGCAGGAACGACAGGGTCACAGATACGCAGTATTTT.

The V gene is TRBV5-1, the J gene TRBJ2-3, with D tentatively TRBD1 (5 bases). V lost 0 bases to trimming and J lost 3 bases, with 8 bases between them. Germline V gene lookup returns CDR1 SGHRS and CDR2 YFSETQ. The CDR3 loop spans 14 amino acids. The CDR3 region has the DNA TGCGCCAGCAGCTTGGGGGGCTTTACAGATACGCAGTATTTT. This sequence encodes CASSLGGFTDTQYF.

The CDR3 bases are TGTGCCAGCAGCGGGACTCCTCACGAGACCCAGTACTTC. The encoded protein is CASSGTPHETQYF. V usage is TRBV7-9 and J usage is TRBJ2-5; possibly TRBD2 for D (6 bases). V was clipped by 5 bases and J by 5 bases, with 12 bases between them. Germline V lookup: CDR1 SEHNR, CDR2 FQNEAQ (reference sequence). CDR3 length: 13 amino acids.

The J gene is TRBJ1-1, the V gene TRBV10-3; 9 nucleotides align to TRBD1. CDR1 and CDR2 from the germline V gene are ENHRY and SYGVKD. This CDR3 contains 13 residues. J was trimmed by 0 bases and V by 10 bases; bases with no gene match: 3. Here the CDR3 reads CATRTGVNTEAFF. The CDR3 DNA reads as TGTGCCACCCGGACAGGGGTGAACACTGAAGCTTTCTTT.

J is TRBJ1-1 and V is TRBV28; 7 bases align to TRBD1. The CDR3 contains 13 residues. The ends lost 7 bases at V and 13 bases at J; junction bases unmatched: 15. The germline V gene encodes CDR1 MDHEN and CDR2 SYDVKM. CDR3 sequence: CASNRQGRPGYFF. The CDR3, as DNA: TGTGCCAGCAACCGACAGGGCCGGCCCGGTTATTTCTTT.

The genes are TRBV6-1 and TRBJ2-2; 8 bases are a match to TRBD2. The CDR3 is 16 amino acids. Germline assignment: CDR1 MNHNS and CDR2 SASEGT. Trimming cost V 0 bases and J 7 bases; bases outside gene matches: 7. CDR3 DNA sequence: TGTGCCAGCAGTGAAGCGCCGGGGGGGCCTGTCGGGGAGCTGTTTTTT. It yields the protein CASSEAPGGPVGELFF.

The CDR3, as DNA: TGTGCCAGCAGTTCCAGACAGGGAGTAATTGGGCAGCCCCAGCATTTT. Translating gives CASSSRQGVIGQPQHF. This chain links TRBV6-6 with TRBJ1-5; 7 nucleotides match TRBD1. After removal of 4 bases from V and 7 bases from J, the junction contained 13 bases not matched to a gene. Looked up from germline, CDR1 is MNHNY and CDR2 is SVGAGI (reference sequence). This CDR3 has 16 residues.

In the case of this clone: One end of the junction fails to match germline, which may point to a read error. This chain links TRBV4-3 with TRBJ1-4; no reliable D call. CDR1 and CDR2 from the germline V gene are LGHNA and YSLEER. CDR3 length: 13 amino acids. DNA for the CDR3: TGCGCCAGCAGCCAAGATACCGTAACAGTACACATTTTT. Its translation is CASSQDTVTVHIF.

J is TRBJ2-5 and V is TRBV15; a possible D gene is TRBD2 (6 bases). The V end was cut by 0 bases, the J end by 6 bases, with 17 bases between. The CDR3 runs 16 residues. Germline CDR1 and CDR2: LNHNV and YYDKDF (reference sequence). The CDR3 reads CATSREGTWRGKTQYF. Written as DNA, the CDR3 is TGTGCCACCAGCAGAGAGGGAACATGGCGGGGAAAGACCCAGTACTTC.